This T cell receptor (beta chain) was captured in a study of T-cell memory formation after mild COVID-19. Looking at the study overall: TCR clustering was largely donor specific.

TCRdb re-analysed the 5' RACE reads in MiXCR, keeping a single row per CDR3 protein. The table has 70,000 to 95,000 distinct CDR3 sequences, over 10% seen once; the top ten hold 41%. This clonotype came up a few times. The CDR3 is made up of 15 amino acids. The germline V gene encodes CDR1 LNHNV and CDR2 YYDKDF (reference sequence). The V gene lost 0 bases and the J gene lost 5 bases, with 13 bases spanning the gap. The TCR comes from a man younger than 35 who had mild COVID-19 (a few samples of this study predate the infection). Cell type and time point are not known. The sample comprised PBMCs or a T cell subset sorted from them (not recorded which). The V gene is TRBV15, the J gene TRBJ1-1; tentatively, D is TRBD1 (5 bases). The CDR3 bases are TGTGCCACCAGCAGAGATTGGGACGGTTGGACTGAAGCTTTCTTT. Its translation is CATSRDWDGWTEAFF.